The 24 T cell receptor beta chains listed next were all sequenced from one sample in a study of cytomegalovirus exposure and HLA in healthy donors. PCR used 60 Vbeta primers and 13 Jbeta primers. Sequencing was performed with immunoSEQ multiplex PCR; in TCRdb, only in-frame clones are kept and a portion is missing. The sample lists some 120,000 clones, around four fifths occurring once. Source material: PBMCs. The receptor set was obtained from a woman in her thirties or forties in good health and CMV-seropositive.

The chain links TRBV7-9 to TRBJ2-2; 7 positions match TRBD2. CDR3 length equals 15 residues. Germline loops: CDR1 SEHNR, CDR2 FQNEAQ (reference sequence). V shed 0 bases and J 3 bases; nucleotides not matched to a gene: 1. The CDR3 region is CASSLATSYTGELFF. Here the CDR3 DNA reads TGTGCCAGCAGCTTAGCGACTAGCTACACCGGGGAGCTGTTTTTT.

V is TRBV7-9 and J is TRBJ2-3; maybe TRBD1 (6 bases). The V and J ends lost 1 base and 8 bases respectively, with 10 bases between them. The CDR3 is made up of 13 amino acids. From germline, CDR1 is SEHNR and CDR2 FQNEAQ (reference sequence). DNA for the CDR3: TGTGCCAGCAGCTTAGGGCAGGGGTTTACGCAGTATTTT. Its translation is CASSLGQGFTQYF.

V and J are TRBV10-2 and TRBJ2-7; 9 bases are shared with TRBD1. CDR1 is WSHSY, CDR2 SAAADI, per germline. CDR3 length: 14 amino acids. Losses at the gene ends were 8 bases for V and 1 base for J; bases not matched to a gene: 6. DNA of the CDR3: TGCGCCAGCCGCCCAGGACAGGGGTCCTACGAGCAGTACTTC. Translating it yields CASRPGQGSYEQYF.

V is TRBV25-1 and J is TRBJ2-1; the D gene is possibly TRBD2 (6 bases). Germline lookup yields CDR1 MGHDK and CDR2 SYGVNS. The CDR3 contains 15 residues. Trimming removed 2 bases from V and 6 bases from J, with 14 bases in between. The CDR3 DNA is TGTGCCAGCAGTGAAGGGACTTCCAAGGGCAATGAGCAGTTCTTC. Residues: CASSEGTSKGNEQFF. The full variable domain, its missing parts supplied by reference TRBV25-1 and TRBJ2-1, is EADIYQTPRYLVIGTGKKITLECSQTMGHDKMYWYQQDPGMELHLIHYSYGVNSTEKGDLSSESTVSRIRTEHFPLTLESARPSHTSQYLCASSEGTSKGNEQFFGPGTRLTVL.

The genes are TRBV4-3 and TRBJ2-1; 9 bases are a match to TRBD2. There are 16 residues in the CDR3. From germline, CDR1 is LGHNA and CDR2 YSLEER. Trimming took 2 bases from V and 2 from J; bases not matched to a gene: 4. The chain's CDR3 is CASSQWGGRAYNEQFF. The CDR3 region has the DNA TGCGCCAGCAGCCAATGGGGCGGGAGGGCCTACAATGAGCAGTTCTTC.

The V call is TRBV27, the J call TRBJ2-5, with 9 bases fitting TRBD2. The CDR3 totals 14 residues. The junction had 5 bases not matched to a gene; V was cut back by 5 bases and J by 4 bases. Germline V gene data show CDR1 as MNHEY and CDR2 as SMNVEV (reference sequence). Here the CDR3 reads CASSRTSVGETQYF. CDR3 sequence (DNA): TGTGCCAGCAGTCGGACTAGCGTTGGAGAGACCCAGTACTTC.

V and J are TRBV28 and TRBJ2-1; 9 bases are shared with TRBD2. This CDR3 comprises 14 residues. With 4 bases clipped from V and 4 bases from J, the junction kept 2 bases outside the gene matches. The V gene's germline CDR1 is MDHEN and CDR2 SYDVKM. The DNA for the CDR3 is TGTGCCAGCAGTTCTAGCGGGACATACAATGAGCAGTTCTTC. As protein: CASSSSGTYNEQFF.

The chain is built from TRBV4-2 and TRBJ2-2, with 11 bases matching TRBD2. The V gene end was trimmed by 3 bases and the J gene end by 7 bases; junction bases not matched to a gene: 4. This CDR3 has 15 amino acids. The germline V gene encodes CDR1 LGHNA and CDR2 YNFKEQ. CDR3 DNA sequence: TGTGCCAGCAGCCAGGGGACTAGCGGTAACGGGGAGCTGTTTTTT. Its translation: CASSQGTSGNGELFF.

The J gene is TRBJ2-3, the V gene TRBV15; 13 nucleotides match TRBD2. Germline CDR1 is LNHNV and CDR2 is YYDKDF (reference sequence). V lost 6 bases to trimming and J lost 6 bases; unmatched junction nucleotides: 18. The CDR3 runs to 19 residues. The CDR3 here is CATSFLQLGLAGFRDTQYF. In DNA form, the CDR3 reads TGTGCCACCAGTTTCCTTCAATTGGGACTAGCGGGATTTAGGGATACGCAGTATTTT.

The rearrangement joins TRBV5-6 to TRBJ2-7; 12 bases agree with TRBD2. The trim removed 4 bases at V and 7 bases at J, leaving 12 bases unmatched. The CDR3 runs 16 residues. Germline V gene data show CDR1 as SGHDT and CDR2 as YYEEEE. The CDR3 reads CASSAQLAGGPGEQYF. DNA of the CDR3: TGTGCCAGCAGCGCCCAGCTAGCGGGAGGGCCGGGAGAGCAGTACTTC.

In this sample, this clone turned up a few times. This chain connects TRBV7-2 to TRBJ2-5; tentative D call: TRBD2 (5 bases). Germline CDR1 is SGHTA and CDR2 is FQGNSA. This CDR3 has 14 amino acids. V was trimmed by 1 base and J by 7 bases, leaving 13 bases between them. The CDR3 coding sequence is TGTGCCAGCAGCTTAGGTTTAGGTGGAGGGACCCAGTACTTC. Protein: CASSLGLGGGTQYF.

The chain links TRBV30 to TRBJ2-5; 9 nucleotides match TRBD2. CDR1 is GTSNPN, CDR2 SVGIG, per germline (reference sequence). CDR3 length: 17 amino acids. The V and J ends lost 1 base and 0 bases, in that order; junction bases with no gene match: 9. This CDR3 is CAWSGESTSGNQETQYF. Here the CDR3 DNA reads TGTGCCTGGAGTGGGGAATCGACTAGCGGAAACCAAGAGACCCAGTACTTC.

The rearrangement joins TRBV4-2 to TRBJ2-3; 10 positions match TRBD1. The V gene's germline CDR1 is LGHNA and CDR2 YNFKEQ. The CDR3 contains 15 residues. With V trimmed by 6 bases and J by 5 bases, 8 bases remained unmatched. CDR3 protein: CASSPETGGRDTQYF. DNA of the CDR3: TGTGCCAGCAGTCCCGAGACAGGGGGCAGAGATACGCAGTATTTT.

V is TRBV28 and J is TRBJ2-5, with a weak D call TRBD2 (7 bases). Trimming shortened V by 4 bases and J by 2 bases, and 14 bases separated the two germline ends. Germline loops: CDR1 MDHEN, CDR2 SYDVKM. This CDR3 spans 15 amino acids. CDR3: CASSSSGGLQETQYF. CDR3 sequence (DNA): TGTGCCAGCAGTTCTTCCGGGGGGCTTCAAGAGACCCAGTACTTC.

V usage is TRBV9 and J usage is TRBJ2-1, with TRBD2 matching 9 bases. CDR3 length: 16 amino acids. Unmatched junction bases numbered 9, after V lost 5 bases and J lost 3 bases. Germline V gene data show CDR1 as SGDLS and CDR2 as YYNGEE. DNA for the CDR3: TGTGCCAGCAGTGACGGGAAGCGGGAGGTCTACAATGAGCAGTTCTTC. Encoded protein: CASSDGKREVYNEQFF.

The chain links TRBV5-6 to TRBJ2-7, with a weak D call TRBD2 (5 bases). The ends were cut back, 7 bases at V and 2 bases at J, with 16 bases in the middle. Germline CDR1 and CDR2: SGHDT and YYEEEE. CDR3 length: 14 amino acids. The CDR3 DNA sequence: TGTGCCAGCCATGAACTGGACTGGGCCTACGAGCAGTACTTC. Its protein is CASHELDWAYEQYF.

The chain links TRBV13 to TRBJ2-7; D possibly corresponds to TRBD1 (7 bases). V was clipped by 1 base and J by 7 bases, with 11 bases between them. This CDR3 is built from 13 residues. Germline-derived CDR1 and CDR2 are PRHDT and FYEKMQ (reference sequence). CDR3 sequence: CASSLEGAGEQYF. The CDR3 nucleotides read TGTGCCAGCAGCTTAGAGGGGGCGGGGGAGCAGTACTTC.

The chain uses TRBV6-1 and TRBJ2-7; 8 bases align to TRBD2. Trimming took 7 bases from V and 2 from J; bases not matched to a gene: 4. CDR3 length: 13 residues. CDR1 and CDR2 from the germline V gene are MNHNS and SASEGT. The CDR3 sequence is CASKRETTYEQYF. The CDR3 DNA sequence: TGTGCCAGCAAGCGGGAGACAACCTACGAGCAGTACTTC.

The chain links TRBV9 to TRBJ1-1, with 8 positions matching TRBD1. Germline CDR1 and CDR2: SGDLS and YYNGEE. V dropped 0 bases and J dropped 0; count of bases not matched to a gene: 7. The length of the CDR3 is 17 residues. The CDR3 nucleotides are TGTGCCAGCAGCGTAGGTTTGGGGACAGGCATGAACACTGAAGCTTTCTTT. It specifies CASSVGLGTGMNTEAFF.

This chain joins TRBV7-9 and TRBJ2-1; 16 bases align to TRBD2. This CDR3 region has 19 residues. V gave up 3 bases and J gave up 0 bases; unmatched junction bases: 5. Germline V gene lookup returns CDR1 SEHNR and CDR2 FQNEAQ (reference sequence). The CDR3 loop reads CASSLGLAGGRDSYNEQFF. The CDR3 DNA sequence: TGTGCCAGCAGCTTGGGACTAGCGGGAGGGAGGGACTCCTACAATGAGCAGTTCTTC.

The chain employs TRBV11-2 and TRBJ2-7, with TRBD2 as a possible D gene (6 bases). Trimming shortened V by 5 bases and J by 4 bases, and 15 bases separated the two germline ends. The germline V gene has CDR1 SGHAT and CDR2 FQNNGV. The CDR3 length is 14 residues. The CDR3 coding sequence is TGTGCCAGCAGCAAGGGACTGGGCAGTTACGAGCAGTACTTC. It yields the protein CASSKGLGSYEQYF.

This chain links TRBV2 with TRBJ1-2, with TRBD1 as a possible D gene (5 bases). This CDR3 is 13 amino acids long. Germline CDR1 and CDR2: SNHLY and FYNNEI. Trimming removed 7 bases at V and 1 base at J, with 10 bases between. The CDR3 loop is CASKWGVNYGYTF. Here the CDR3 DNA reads TGTGCCAGCAAGTGGGGGGTTAACTATGGCTACACCTTC.

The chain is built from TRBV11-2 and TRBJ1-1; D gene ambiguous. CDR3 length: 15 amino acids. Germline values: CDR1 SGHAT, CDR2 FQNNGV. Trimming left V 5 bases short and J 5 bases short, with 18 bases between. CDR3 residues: CASSGRGLLVTEAFF. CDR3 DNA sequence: TGTGCCAGCAGCGGCCGAGGGCTTCTTGTAACTGAAGCTTTCTTT.

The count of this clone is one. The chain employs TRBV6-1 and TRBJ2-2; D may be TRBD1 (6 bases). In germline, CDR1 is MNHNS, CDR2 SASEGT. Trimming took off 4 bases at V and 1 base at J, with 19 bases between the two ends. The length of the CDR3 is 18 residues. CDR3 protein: CASSGGHSKIRNTGELFF. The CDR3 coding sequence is TGTGCCAGCAGTGGGGGACACTCCAAAATAAGGAACACCGGGGAGCTGTTTTTT.